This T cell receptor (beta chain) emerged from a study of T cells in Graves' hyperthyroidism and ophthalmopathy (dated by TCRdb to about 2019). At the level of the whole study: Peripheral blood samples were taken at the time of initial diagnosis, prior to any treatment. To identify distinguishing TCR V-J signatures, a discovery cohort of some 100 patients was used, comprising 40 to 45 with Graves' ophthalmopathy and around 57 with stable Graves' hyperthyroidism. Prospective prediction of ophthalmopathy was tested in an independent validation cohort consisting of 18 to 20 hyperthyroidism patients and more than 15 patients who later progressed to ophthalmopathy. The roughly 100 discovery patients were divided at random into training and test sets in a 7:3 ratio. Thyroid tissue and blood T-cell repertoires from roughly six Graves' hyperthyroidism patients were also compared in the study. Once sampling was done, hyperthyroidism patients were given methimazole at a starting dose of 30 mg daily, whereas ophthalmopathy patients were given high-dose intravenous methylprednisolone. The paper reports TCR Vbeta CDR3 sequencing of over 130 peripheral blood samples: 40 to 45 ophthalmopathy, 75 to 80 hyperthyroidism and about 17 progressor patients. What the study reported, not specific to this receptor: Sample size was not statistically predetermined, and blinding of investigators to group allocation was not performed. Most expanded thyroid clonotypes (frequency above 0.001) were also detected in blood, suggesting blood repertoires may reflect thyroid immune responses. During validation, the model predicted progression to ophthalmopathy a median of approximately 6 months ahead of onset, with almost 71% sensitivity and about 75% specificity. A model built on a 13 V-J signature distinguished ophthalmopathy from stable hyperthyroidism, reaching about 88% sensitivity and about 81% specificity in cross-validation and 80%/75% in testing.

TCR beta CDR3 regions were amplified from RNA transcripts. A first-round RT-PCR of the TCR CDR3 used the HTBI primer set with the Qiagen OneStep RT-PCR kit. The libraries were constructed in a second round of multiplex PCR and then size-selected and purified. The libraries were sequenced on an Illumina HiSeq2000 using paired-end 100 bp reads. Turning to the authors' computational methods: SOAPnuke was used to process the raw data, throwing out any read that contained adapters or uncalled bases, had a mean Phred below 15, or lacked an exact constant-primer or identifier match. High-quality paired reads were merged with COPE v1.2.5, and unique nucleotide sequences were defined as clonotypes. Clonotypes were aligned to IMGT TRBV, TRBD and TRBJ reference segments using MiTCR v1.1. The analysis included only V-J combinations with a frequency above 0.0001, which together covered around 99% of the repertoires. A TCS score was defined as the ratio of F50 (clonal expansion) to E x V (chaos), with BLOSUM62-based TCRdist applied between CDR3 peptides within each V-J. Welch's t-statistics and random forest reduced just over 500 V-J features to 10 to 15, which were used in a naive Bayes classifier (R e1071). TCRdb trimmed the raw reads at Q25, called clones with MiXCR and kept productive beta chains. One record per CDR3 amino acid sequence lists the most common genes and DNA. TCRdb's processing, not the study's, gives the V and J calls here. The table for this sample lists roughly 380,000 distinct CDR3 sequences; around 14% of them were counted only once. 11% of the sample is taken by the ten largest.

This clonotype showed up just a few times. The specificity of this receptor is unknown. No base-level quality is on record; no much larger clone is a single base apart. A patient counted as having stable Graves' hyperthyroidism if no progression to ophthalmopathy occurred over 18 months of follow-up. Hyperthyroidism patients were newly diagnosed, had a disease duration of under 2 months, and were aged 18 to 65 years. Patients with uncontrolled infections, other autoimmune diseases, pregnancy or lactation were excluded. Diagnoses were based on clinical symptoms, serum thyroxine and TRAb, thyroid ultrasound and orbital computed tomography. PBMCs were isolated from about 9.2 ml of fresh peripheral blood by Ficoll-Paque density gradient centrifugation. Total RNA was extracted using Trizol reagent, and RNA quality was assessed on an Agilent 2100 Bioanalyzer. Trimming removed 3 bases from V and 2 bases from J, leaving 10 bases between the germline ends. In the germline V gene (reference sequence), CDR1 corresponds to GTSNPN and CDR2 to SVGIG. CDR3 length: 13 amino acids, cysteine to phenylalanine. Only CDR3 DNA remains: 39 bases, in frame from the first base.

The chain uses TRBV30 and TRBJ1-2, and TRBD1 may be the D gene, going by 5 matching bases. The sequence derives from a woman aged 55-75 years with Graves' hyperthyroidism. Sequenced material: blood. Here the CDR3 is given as CAWSQGQNYGYTF. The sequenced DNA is TGTGCCTGGAGCCAGGGCCAAAACTATGGCTACACCTTC. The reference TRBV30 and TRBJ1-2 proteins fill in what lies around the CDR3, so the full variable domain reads SQTIHQWPATLVQPVGSPLSLECTVEGTSNPNLYWYRQAAGRGLQLLFYSVGIGQISSEVPQNLSASRPQDRQFILSSKKLLLSDSGFYLCAWSQGQNYGYTFGSGTRLTVV.